A single sample is the source of the 28 T cell receptor beta chains below, sequenced in a study of blood T cell repertoires in COVID-19. TCRdb's copy holds only in-frame clones and misses some; the assay was immunoSEQ multiplex PCR. The sample holds 350,000 to 450,000 clones; under 85% are singletons and the top ten take about 5.4%. The sample taken for sequencing was PBMCs or T cells enriched from blood (not recorded which). Receptors were obtained from a woman between 50 and 59 years old who had recovered from COVID-19.

The rearrangement links TRBV14 to TRBJ2-6; TRBD2 might be the D (6 bases). V was cut by 5 bases and J by 0 bases, with 14 bases left in between. The CDR3 is 17 amino acids. Looked up from germline, CDR1 is SGHDN and CDR2 is FVKESK. The CDR3 nucleotides read TGTGCCAGCAGCGAAGGGACTTCCTACTCTGGGGCCAACGTCCTGACTTTC. Protein sequence: CASSEGTSYSGANVLTF.

The chain carries TRBV27 and TRBJ1-1, with TRBD1 identical over 7 bases. Unmatched junction bases numbered 6, after V lost 4 bases and J lost 1 base. This CDR3 comprises 15 residues. Germline V gives CDR1 MNHEY, CDR2 SMNVEV (reference sequence). CDR3 protein: CASSSLSGGNTEAFF. The CDR3 DNA follows: TGTGCCAGCAGTTCCCTATCAGGGGGGAACACTGAAGCTTTCTTT.

The CDR3 sequence is CASNPKGGGYQPQHF. The CDR3 region has the DNA TGTGCCAGCAATCCGAAGGGTGGGGGGTACCAGCCCCAGCATTTT. The chain couples TRBV7-8 to TRBJ1-5; D possibly corresponds to TRBD1 (5 bases). This CDR3 region has 15 residues. V lost 7 bases, J lost 7 bases, and 20 bases lay in between. The germline V gene encodes CDR1 SGHVS and CDR2 FQNEAQ.

The V and J genes are TRBV19 and TRBJ1-4; possibly TRBD1 for D (5 bases). CDR3 length: 16 residues. V lost 3 bases to trimming and J lost 0 bases, with 11 bases between them. The germline CDR1 and CDR2 sequences are LNHDA and SQIVND (reference sequence). The CDR3 is CASSIPRGATNEKLFF. Written as DNA, the CDR3 is TGTGCCAGTAGTATCCCCCGGGGGGCAACTAATGAAAAACTGTTTTTT.

This clone was counted between two and nine times. The chain joins TRBV28 to TRBJ1-2; 8 bases line up with TRBD1. The CDR3 consists of 16 residues. Germline V CDR1 and CDR2: MDHEN, SYDVKM. V gave up 4 bases and J gave up 4 bases; unmatched junction bases: 11. Written as DNA, the CDR3 is TGTGCCAGCAGTTCCGATCAGGGGGCCCTCACCTATGGCTACACCTTC. Residues: CASSSDQGALTYGYTF.

The V call is TRBV6-5, the J call TRBJ1-2, with a weak D call TRBD1 (6 bases). The germline gives CDR1 MNHEY, CDR2 SVGAGI. The V gene lost 6 bases and the J gene lost 8 bases, with 16 bases spanning the gap. CDR3 length equals 13 residues. The CDR3 region has the DNA TGTGCCAGCAGGCGACAGGCCCAGGGGGGCTACACCTTC. This codes for CASRRQAQGGYTF.

This clone occurred once. V usage is TRBV18 and J usage is TRBJ1-2; D remains ambiguous. With 2 bases removed from V and 3 bases from J, the gap between germline ends came to 13 bases. This CDR3 contains 15 residues. Looked up from germline, CDR1 is KGHSH and CDR2 is LQKENI. The CDR3 spells CASSPGIGMDYGYTF. In nucleotides, the CDR3 is TGTGCCAGCTCACCAGGAATCGGGATGGACTATGGCTACACCTTC.

This clone was seen only a few times. The V and J genes are TRBV3-1 (or the pseudogene TRBV3-2) and TRBJ1-1, with D maybe TRBD1 (5 bases). V was cut by 1 base and J by 4 bases, with 7 bases left in between. Germline V gene lookup returns CDR1 LGHDT and CDR2 YNNKEL (reference sequence). CDR3 size: 13 residues. CDR3: CASSQAGGTEAFF. DNA of the CDR3: TGTGCCAGCAGCCAAGCGGGGGGCACTGAAGCTTTCTTT.

This clone showed up just once. The genes are TRBV6-5 and TRBJ2-7, with 8 bases fitting TRBD1. J gave up 2 bases and V 7 bases, and 4 bases lay outside the gene matches. The V gene's germline CDR1 is MNHEY and CDR2 SVGAGI. The CDR3 is 13 residues long. The CDR3 DNA follows: TGTGCCAGCAAAAAGACAGGGGCCTACGAGCAGTACTTC. Its translation is CASKKTGAYEQYF.

The V gene is TRBV4-3, the J gene TRBJ1-5, with D perhaps TRBD1 (5 bases). CDR3 length: 17 amino acids. CDR1 and CDR2 from the germline V gene are LGHNA and YSLEER. Trimming pared 0 bases from V and 4 bases from J, leaving 16 bases between. The CDR3 bases are TGCGCCAGCAGCCAAGATGGGTTCGGGGGGTCAAATCAGCCCCAGCATTTT. This encodes CASSQDGFGGSNQPQHF.

The rearrangement links TRBV7-9 to TRBJ2-7, with D unresolved. V was trimmed by 1 base and J by 2 bases, leaving 9 bases between them. The CDR3 runs 14 residues. Germline loops: CDR1 SEHNR, CDR2 FQNEAQ (reference sequence). This CDR3 is CASSLVPGTYEQYF. The CDR3 nucleotides read TGTGCCAGCAGCTTAGTTCCGGGTACCTACGAGCAGTACTTC.

The rearrangement uses TRBV10-3 and TRBJ1-2; tentatively, D is TRBD1 (5 bases). CDR1 and CDR2 (germline): ENHRY, SYGVKD. This CDR3 is built from 14 residues. The ends were cut back, 0 bases at V and 7 bases at J, with 12 bases in the middle. The CDR3 protein is CAISESLRVSGYTF. The CDR3 DNA reads TGTGCCATCAGTGAGTCGCTCAGGGTTTCTGGCTACACCTTC.

The chain couples TRBV5-4 to TRBJ2-3; TRBD2 agrees at 12 bases. The CDR3 is 16 residues long. Germline-derived CDR1 and CDR2 are SGHNT and YYREEE (reference sequence). V gave up 2 bases and J gave up 9 bases; unmatched junction bases: 10. This chain's CDR3 is CASSFGSSGGAGTQYF. In DNA form, the CDR3 reads TGTGCCAGCAGCTTCGGTTCTAGCGGGGGGGCCGGGACGCAGTATTTT.

The chain is built from TRBV5-1 and TRBJ1-6; tentative D call: TRBD1 (6 bases). This CDR3 contains 14 residues. Trimming took off 0 bases at V and 16 bases at J, with 17 bases between the two ends. Germline CDR1 is SGHRS and CDR2 is YFSETQ. The CDR3 bases are TGCGCCAGCAGCTTGGGGTCTGAAACAGGGCCTCTCCACTTT. It translates to CASSLGSETGPLHF.

V and J are TRBV9 and TRBJ2-2, with 7 bases lining up with TRBD1. Germline CDR1 and CDR2: SGDLS and YYNGEE. The J segment lost 0 bases and the V segment lost 0 bases, leaving 2 bases of the junction unmatched. CDR3 length: 16 amino acids. CDR3 nucleotides: TGTGCCAGCAGCGTAGTTCAGGGGGCGAACACCGGGGAGCTGTTTTTT. Its translation: CASSVVQGANTGELFF.

The chain links TRBV5-4 to TRBJ1-4, with a weak D call TRBD1 (5 bases). The germline V gene encodes CDR1 SGHNT and CDR2 YYREEE (reference sequence). The CDR3 is 14 residues long. The ends were cut back, 7 bases at V and 6 bases at J, with 16 bases in the middle. DNA of the CDR3: TGTGCCAGCGGGGTTGGGGCTCGGGATGAAAAACTGTTTTTT. As protein: CASGVGARDEKLFF.

The V and J genes are TRBV19 and TRBJ2-3; D may be TRBD2 (6 bases). Germline CDR1 LNHDA, CDR2 SQIVND (reference sequence). The V and J ends lost 10 bases and 10 bases respectively, with 21 bases between them. The CDR3 consists of 13 residues. CDR3 nucleotide sequence: TGTGCCACCATAGCGGAGACTCCCGGTGCGCAGTATTTT. Residues: CATIAETPGAQYF.

This clone was found once. The chain has TRBV6-5 and TRBJ1-1; D may be TRBD1 (5 bases). CDR3 length: 14 residues. CDR1 and CDR2 from the germline V gene are MNHEY and SVGAGI. Trimming removed 8 bases at V and 5 bases at J, with 18 bases between. CDR3: CASHSRGWETEAFF. CDR3 nucleotides: TGTGCCAGCCACTCCCGGGGGTGGGAGACTGAAGCTTTCTTT.

The J gene is TRBJ1-2, the V gene TRBV27; no clear D. In germline, CDR1 is MNHEY, CDR2 SMNVEV (reference sequence). The V and J ends lost 8 bases and 5 bases respectively, with 18 bases between them. This CDR3 has 14 residues. The CDR3, as DNA: TGTGCCAGCTCACCCCGCGGACTACTTTATGGCTACACCTTC. This gives the protein CASSPRGLLYGYTF.

The chain employs TRBV6-5 and TRBJ1-2; TRBD1 aligns across 7 bases. V shed 5 bases and J 7 bases; nucleotides not matched to a gene: 4. Germline CDR1 reads MNHEY; CDR2 reads SVGAGI. The CDR3 covers 12 residues. In DNA form, the CDR3 reads TGTGCCAGCAGTACCCGACAGGGTGGCTACACCTTC. It codes for CASSTRQGGYTF.

The rearrangement uses TRBV29-1 and TRBJ1-1, with D possibly being TRBD1 (6 bases). The CDR3 totals 12 residues. From germline, CDR1 is SQVTM and CDR2 ANQGSEA. The V end was cut by 1 base, the J end by 10 bases, with 13 bases between. The CDR3 spells CSVEVLRGVAFF. The DNA of the CDR3 is TGCAGCGTTGAAGTCCTCAGGGGCGTAGCTTTCTTT.

The chain combines TRBV3-1 (or the pseudogene TRBV3-2) with TRBJ2-4; the D gene is possibly TRBD1 (5 bases). Germline CDR1 reads LGHDT; CDR2 reads YNNKEL (reference sequence). Trimming shortened V by 2 bases and J by 6 bases, and 14 bases separated the two germline ends. CDR3 size: 15 residues. In nucleotides, the CDR3 is TGTGCCAGCAGCCAAATTCAGGGCCCGGGAAACATTCAGTACTTC. Translation gives CASSQIQGPGNIQYF.

A few counts support this clone. V gene TRBV19 combines with J gene TRBJ1-3; the D is unclear. From germline, CDR1 is LNHDA and CDR2 SQIVND (reference sequence). Trimming left V 5 bases short and J 4 bases short, with 18 bases between. The CDR3 consists of 16 residues. The CDR3 DNA is TGTGCCAGTAGTTTTAAGGGTGTCGGGGTCGGAAACACCATATATTTT. Encoded protein: CASSFKGVGVGNTIYF.

The chain has TRBV2 and TRBJ2-3; TRBD2 agrees at 9 bases. Germline-derived CDR1 and CDR2 are SNHLY and FYNNEI. J lost 1 base, V lost 9 bases, and 8 bases had no gene match. The CDR3 runs 15 residues. CDR3 nucleotides: TGTGCCAGAACTTGGACTAGCGTTCGCACAGATACGCAGTATTTT. This translates into CARTWTSVRTDTQYF.

The chain has TRBV7-2 and TRBJ1-2; possible D gene TRBD1, 6 bases. Germline V gene sequence: CDR1 SGHTA, CDR2 FQGNSA. The V end was cut by 5 bases, the J end by 8 bases, with 21 bases between. The CDR3 is made up of 15 amino acids. CDR3 in amino acids: CASSQTRGRGDGYTF. The CDR3 bases are TGTGCCAGCAGCCAAACCCGGGGGAGGGGGGACGGCTACACCTTC. The complete variable domain, with remaining parts taken from reference TRBV7-2 and TRBJ1-2, reads GAGVSQSPSNKVTEKGKDVELRCDPISGHTALYWYRQSLGQGLEFLIYFQGNSAPDKSGLPSDRFSAERTGGSVSTLTIQRTQQEDSAVYLCASSQTRGRGDGYTFGSGTRLTVV.

The chain couples TRBV27 to TRBJ2-3; D unresolved. The CDR3 is 13 residues long. Germline CDR1 and CDR2: MNHEY and SMNVEV (reference sequence). Trimming cost V 3 bases and J 5 bases, with 9 bases left between them. CDR3: CASSFWHGDTQYF. CDR3 nucleotides: TGTGCCAGCAGTTTTTGGCATGGAGATACGCAGTATTTT.

The gene calls are TRBV12-3 or TRBV12-4 and TRBJ1-2; D gene unclear. Trimming shortened V by 1 base and J by 12 bases, and 9 bases separated the two germline ends. The CDR3 sequence is 11 residues long. In DNA form, the CDR3 reads TGTGCCAGCAGTTTAGGAGAGAGGAACACCTTC. It translates to CASSLGERNTF.

The CDR3 region has the DNA TGCAGCGTTCCTGAGCCTCAAGCGGGGAGCACAGATACGCAGTATTTT. This translates into CSVPEPQAGSTDTQYF. This chain connects TRBV29-1 to TRBJ2-3; TRBD2 matches 7 bases. The CDR3 is 16 amino acids. Germline V gene data show CDR1 as SQVTM and CDR2 as ANQGSEA. The trim removed 5 bases at V and 0 bases at J, leaving 11 bases unmatched.